A selection of T cell receptor beta chains follows, all from one sample in a study of Ad26.COV2.S vaccination and SARS-CoV-2 variants. Method: immunoSEQ multiplex PCR; TCRdb's copy keeps in-frame clones and lacks some. The sample yields 290,000 or so clones, 87% seen once. The source was peripheral blood, collected in a trial of Ad26.COV2.S vaccine versus placebo. The receptor set was obtained from a person between 18 and 60 years old who received the Ad26.COV2.S COVID-19 vaccine or a placebo. Both conserved end residues are part of each CDR3. The D gene is left open where the match is weak. A row's size may be missing; if present it is once, few, many or a size class.

cdr3_nt: TGTGCCAGCAGCGTAGTCCCGGGGGCGACGAACACTGAAGCTTTCTTT
cdr3_aa: CASSVVPGATNTEAFF
j_call: TRBJ1-1
clone_size: NA
d_call: NA
v_call: TRBV9

cdr3_nt: TGTGCCAGCAGCTCCCAAGGGGGCCTCAATGAAAAACTGTTTTTT
cdr3_aa: CASSSQGGLNEKLFF
j_call: TRBJ1-4
clone_size: NA
d_call: TRBD1
v_call: TRBV9

cdr3_nt: TGTGCCAGCAGTGAGGGACAGGGGGGCGAAAAACTGTTTTTT
cdr3_aa: CASSEGQGGEKLFF
j_call: TRBJ1-4
clone_size: once
d_call: TRBD1
v_call: TRBV6-1

cdr3_nt: TGTGCCAGCTCACCTGCCCTTCTTGAGACCCAGTACTTC
cdr3_aa: CASSPALLETQYF
j_call: TRBJ2-5
clone_size: once
d_call: NA
v_call: TRBV18

cdr3_nt: TGCAGTGGACAGGGGGGACACGAGCAGTACTTC
cdr3_aa: CSGQGGHEQYF
j_call: TRBJ2-7
clone_size: once
d_call: TRBD1
v_call: TRBV20-1

cdr3_nt: TGCGCCAGCAGGGAGCGGATGAACACCGGGGAGCTGTTTTTT
cdr3_aa: CASRERMNTGELFF
j_call: TRBJ2-2
clone_size: NA
d_call: NA
v_call: TRBV10-2

cdr3_nt: TGTGCCAGCAGCTTAGTTCGGGGGATTACAGATACGCAGTATTTT
cdr3_aa: CASSLVRGITDTQYF
j_call: TRBJ2-3
clone_size: NA
d_call: NA
v_call: TRBV7-2

cdr3_nt: TGTGCCAGCAGCGTAAGGACTCACAGGGCCCCCGGGGAGACCCAGTACTTC
cdr3_aa: CASSVRTHRAPGETQYF
j_call: TRBJ2-5
clone_size: NA
d_call: NA
v_call: TRBV9

cdr3_nt: TGTGCCAGCAGCCTTTGGTCTAACACTGAAGCTTTCTTT
cdr3_aa: CASSLWSNTEAFF
j_call: TRBJ1-1
clone_size: NA
d_call: NA
v_call: TRBV7-3

cdr3_nt: TGTGCCAGCAGTCATATGGGGACCCAGGGGGACTACGAGCAGTACTTC
cdr3_aa: CASSHMGTQGDYEQYF
j_call: TRBJ2-7
clone_size: once
d_call: TRBD1
v_call: TRBV27

cdr3_nt: TGTGCCAGCGACAGGGACAGCACAGATACGCAGTATTTT
cdr3_aa: CASDRDSTDTQYF
j_call: TRBJ2-3
clone_size: NA
d_call: TRBD1
v_call: TRBV18

cdr3_nt: TGTGCCTGGAGTCGGGGGCGCTCGGGCTACACCTTC
cdr3_aa: CAWSRGRSGYTF
j_call: TRBJ1-2
clone_size: NA
d_call: NA
v_call: TRBV30

cdr3_nt: TGCGCCAGCAGCCCCCTTTCAGAGGGCCAGGGGTACTTC
cdr3_aa: CASSPLSEGQGYF
j_call: TRBJ2-7
clone_size: NA
d_call: NA
v_call: TRBV5-1

cdr3_nt: TGTGCCAGCCGCTCGGGGGAGACTAATGAAAAACTGTTTTTT
cdr3_aa: CASRSGETNEKLFF
j_call: TRBJ1-4
clone_size: NA
d_call: NA
v_call: TRBV6-5

cdr3_nt: TGTGCCAGCAGCCCCTTGGTGGGAGGGAGCTACGAGCAGTACTTC
cdr3_aa: CASSPLVGGSYEQYF
j_call: TRBJ2-7
clone_size: once
d_call: TRBD2
v_call: TRBV3-1/TRBV3-2

cdr3_nt: TGCGCCAGCAGCCAGGTCCCCTCGTATGGAAATGAAAAACTGTTTTTT
cdr3_aa: CASSQVPSYGNEKLFF
j_call: TRBJ1-4
clone_size: few
d_call: NA
v_call: TRBV4-3

cdr3_nt: TGTGCCAGCAGCTTAGTTGTCAGTGGGGACACTGAAGCTTTCTTT
cdr3_aa: CASSLVVSGDTEAFF
j_call: TRBJ1-1
clone_size: NA
d_call: NA
v_call: TRBV7-6

cdr3_nt: TGTGCCAGCAGCTCACGCTACGAGCAGTACTTC
cdr3_aa: CASSSRYEQYF
j_call: TRBJ2-7
clone_size: NA
d_call: NA
v_call: TRBV3-1/TRBV3-2

cdr3_nt: TGTGCCAGCAGCGAGGACGGGAGCTACAATGAGCAGTTCTTC
cdr3_aa: CASSEDGSYNEQFF
j_call: TRBJ2-1
clone_size: NA
d_call: NA
v_call: TRBV11-2

cdr3_nt: TGTGCCATCAAATGGGGCGGACAGGCCCTTACTAACTATGGCTACACCTTC
cdr3_aa: CAIKWGGQALTNYGYTF
j_call: TRBJ1-2
clone_size: NA
d_call: TRBD1
v_call: TRBV10-3

cdr3_nt: TGTGCCTGGAGTGTCGGGGGAGGGGAAGGTTCTGGGGCCAACGTCCTGACTTTC
cdr3_aa: CAWSVGGGEGSGANVLTF
j_call: TRBJ2-6
clone_size: NA
d_call: TRBD2
v_call: TRBV30

cdr3_nt: TGTGCCAGCAGTGAAGCATCGGACAGGGGACGCGGTGAAGCTTTCTTT
cdr3_aa: CASSEASDRGRGEAFF
j_call: TRBJ1-1
clone_size: few
d_call: TRBD1
v_call: TRBV6-1

cdr3_nt: TGTGCCAGCAGTTACTCGGAGGGGAGGAACACTGAAGCTTTCTTT
cdr3_aa: CASSYSEGRNTEAFF
j_call: TRBJ1-1
clone_size: NA
d_call: NA
v_call: TRBV6-5

cdr3_nt: TGTGCCTGGAGTGTACAGGGCGCAGATACGCAGTATTTT
cdr3_aa: CAWSVQGADTQYF
j_call: TRBJ2-3
clone_size: NA
d_call: NA
v_call: TRBV30

cdr3_nt: TGTGCCAGCTCCCTAGAAATGGCTTTCAATCAGCCCCAGCATTTT
cdr3_aa: CASSLEMAFNQPQHF
j_call: TRBJ1-5
clone_size: NA
d_call: NA
v_call: TRBV18

cdr3_nt: TGTGCCAGCAGCCCAGACTACTCGGGCGAAAAACTGTTTTTT
cdr3_aa: CASSPDYSGEKLFF
j_call: TRBJ1-4
clone_size: NA
d_call: NA
v_call: TRBV11-1

cdr3_nt: TGTGCCAGCAGCTGGGGACAGGGTTTTAATGAGCAGTTCTTC
cdr3_aa: CASSWGQGFNEQFF
j_call: TRBJ2-1
clone_size: NA
d_call: TRBD1
v_call: TRBV5-4